One and the same sample provided the 25 T cell receptor beta chains below, sequenced in a study of shared clonotypes between healthy human individuals. Assay used: immunoSEQ multiplex PCR; TCRdb lists only in-frame clones, some missing. This repertoire shows around 1.1 million clones, 77% found once; its top ten account for 0.89%. Input material: memory CD4+ T cells from PBMCs. As to subset: CD45RA-negative fraction. These receptors came from a man younger than 35 in good health. Some clones in this sample may be carry-over from other donors' samples.

The chain carries TRBV11-2 and TRBJ1-4, with TRBD1 identical over 7 bases. CDR3 length: 14 residues. Germline CDR1 and CDR2: SGHAT and FQNNGV. The V segment lost 3 bases and the J segment 6 bases; nucleotides outside the gene matches: 4. Here the CDR3 reads CASSFTGADEKLFF. Here the CDR3 DNA reads TGTGCCAGCAGCTTCACAGGGGCAGATGAAAAACTGTTTTTT.

This clone was detected only once. The chain combines TRBV7-2 with TRBJ2-5; 11 bases agree with TRBD2. The germline V gene encodes CDR1 SGHTA and CDR2 FQGNSA. This CDR3 is built from 14 residues. The junction had 4 bases not matched to a gene; V was cut back by 3 bases and J by 7 bases. Written as DNA, the CDR3 is TGTGCCAGCAGCTTCCCGGGACTAGCGGTGACCCAGTACTTC. It is translated as CASSFPGLAVTQYF. The variable domain in full, completed from reference TRBV7-2 and TRBJ2-5, reads GAGVSQSPSNKVTEKGKDVELRCDPISGHTALYWYRQSLGQGLEFLIYFQGNSAPDKSGLPSDRFSAERTGGSVSTLTIQRTQQEDSAVYLCASSFPGLAVTQYFGPGTRLLVL.

J is TRBJ1-4 and V is TRBV2; D might be TRBD1 (6 bases). Trimming left V 4 bases short and J 2 bases short, with 11 bases between. CDR3 size: 15 residues. The V gene's germline CDR1 is SNHLY and CDR2 FYNNEI. DNA for the CDR3: TGTGCCAGCAGTGGAACAGGGTTGACTAATGAAAAACTGTTTTTT. It translates to CASSGTGLTNEKLFF. Filled out from reference TRBV2 and TRBJ1-4, the complete variable domain reads EPEVTQTPSHQVTQMGQEVILRCVPISNHLYFYWYRQILGQKVEFLVSFYNNEISEKSEIFDDQFSVERPDGSNFTLKIRSTKLEDSAMYFCASSGTGLTNEKLFFGSGTQLSVL.

The chain has TRBV5-1 and TRBJ1-3; tentative D call: TRBD1 (6 bases). The germline CDR1 and CDR2 sequences are SGHRS and YFSETQ. Between the trimmed V and J ends, which lost 2 bases and 2 bases, there was a span of 14 bases. The length of the CDR3 is 16 residues. The CDR3 protein is CASSFSSGDAGNTIYF. The CDR3 region has the DNA TGCGCCAGCAGCTTTAGTTCAGGGGATGCTGGAAACACCATATATTTT.

In the case of this clone: This likely traces to a read error, being one base from a far larger clone. The chain combines TRBV15 with TRBJ2-5; D could derive from TRBD1 or TRBD2 (5 bases each). The closer fit of TRBJ2-7 to the DNA end suggests the J call may be wrong. The CDR3 runs to 20 residues. From germline, CDR1 is LNHNV and CDR2 YYDKDF (reference sequence). The CDR3 loop is CATSRDRDWGVGPHRYEQYF. As DNA, the CDR3 is TGTGCCACCAGCAGAGACAGGGATTGGGGAGTGGGACCACATCGGTACGAGCAGTACTTC.

The chain joins TRBV7-3 to TRBJ1-4, with a tentative D call TRBD1 (6 bases). Trimming removed 0 bases from V and 8 bases from J, with 19 bases in between. CDR1 and CDR2 from the germline V gene are SGHTA and FQGTGA. The CDR3 is 17 residues long. The CDR3 sequence is CASSLTLRQDPSEKLFF. CDR3 DNA: TGTGCCAGCAGCTTAACGTTAAGACAGGATCCCTCCGAAAAACTGTTTTTT.

Concerning this clone itself: The identical CDR3 is also encoded by other nucleotide sequences in the sample. The CDR3 sequence: CAWRGPYNEQFF. CDR3 coding DNA: TGTGCCTGGAGAGGCCCCTACAATGAGCAGTTCTTC. This chain joins TRBV30 and TRBJ2-1; D gene ambiguous. Germline V lookup: CDR1 GTSNPN, CDR2 SVGIG (reference sequence). This CDR3 comprises 12 residues. V lost 3 bases and J 2 bases, leaving 5 bases between the germline ends.

The genes are TRBV10-3 and TRBJ2-1, with 9 positions matching TRBD1. CDR1 ENHRY and CDR2 SYGVKD come from the germline V gene. The V segment lost 4 bases and the J segment 8 bases; nucleotides outside the gene matches: 12. This CDR3 contains 16 residues. The CDR3 loop is CAISGKQGAYSDEQFF. The CDR3 DNA reads TGTGCCATCAGTGGTAAACAGGGGGCCTACTCAGATGAGCAGTTCTTC.

V is TRBV5-1 and J is TRBJ1-4; TRBD1 agrees at 8 bases. This CDR3 region has 15 residues. Germline V lookup: CDR1 SGHRS, CDR2 YFSETQ. V shed 4 bases and J 8 bases; nucleotides not matched to a gene: 10. CDR3 region: CASSTLGTGPEKLFF. The CDR3 DNA follows: TGCGCCAGCAGCACTCTGGGGACAGGCCCCGAAAAACTGTTTTTT. Supplemented by reference TRBV5-1 and TRBJ1-4, the full variable domain reads KAGVTQTPRYLIKTRGQQVTLSCSPISGHRSVSWYQQTPGQGLQFLFEYFSETQRNKGNFPGRFSGRQFSNSRSEMNVSTLELGDSALYLCASSTLGTGPEKLFFGSGTQLSVL.

The V call is TRBV25-1, the J call TRBJ2-6; D ambiguous. Germline values: CDR1 MGHDK, CDR2 SYGVNS. The CDR3 length is 13 residues. V lost 2 bases to trimming and J lost 6 bases, with 5 bases between them. CDR3 residues: CASSEQKANVLTF. For the CDR3, the DNA is TGTGCCAGCAGTGAACAGAAGGCCAACGTCCTGACTTTC.

The chain has TRBV28 and TRBJ1-3; tentative D call: TRBD1 (6 bases). Germline values: CDR1 MDHEN, CDR2 SYDVKM. The length of the CDR3 is 15 residues. The V and J ends lost 7 bases and 3 bases respectively, with 16 bases between them. CDR3 residues: CASTLGGAHGNTIYF. CDR3 DNA sequence: TGTGCCAGCACACTGGGGGGGGCGCATGGAAACACCATATATTTT.

This chain joins TRBV7-2 and TRBJ1-3; D ambiguous. V dropped 4 bases and J dropped 2 bases, with 6 bases sitting between them. Germline V gives CDR1 SGHTA, CDR2 FQGNSA. This CDR3 has 13 amino acids. Here the CDR3 DNA reads TGTGCCAGCAGCTCCAATACTGGAAACACCATATATTTT. Its translation: CASSSNTGNTIYF.

The J gene is TRBJ2-7, the V gene TRBV2, with 11 nucleotides matching TRBD1. This CDR3 region has 14 residues. In germline, CDR1 is SNHLY, CDR2 FYNNEI. V trimming: 7 bases; J trimming: 4 bases; junction bases outside the gene matches: 6. The CDR3 DNA reads as TGTGCCAGCAAGCAGGGACAGGGGGTATACGAGCAGTACTTC. Translating gives CASKQGQGVYEQYF.

This chain uses TRBV6-1 with TRBJ1-2, with 7 nucleotides matching TRBD1. J was trimmed by 2 bases and V by 6 bases; bases with no gene match: 3. The length of the CDR3 is 13 residues. Germline-derived CDR1 and CDR2 are MNHNS and SASEGT. CDR3 amino acids: CASRWDRNYGYTF. CDR3 coding DNA: TGTGCCAGCAGGTGGGACAGAAACTATGGCTACACCTTC.

V is TRBV5-6 and J is TRBJ2-1; 9 bases fit TRBD2. With 4 bases clipped from V and 7 bases from J, the junction kept 9 bases outside the gene matches. This CDR3 region has 15 residues. In germline, CDR1 is SGHDT, CDR2 YYEEEE. CDR3: CASSAPGLAGNEQFF. The CDR3 DNA reads as TGTGCCAGCAGCGCCCCGGGACTAGCCGGTAATGAGCAGTTCTTC.

V gene TRBV18 combines with J gene TRBJ2-3; weak D call: TRBD1 (5 bases). The CDR3 is 13 amino acids. Trimming took off 4 bases at V and 2 bases at J, with 7 bases between the two ends. The germline CDR1 and CDR2 sequences are KGHSH and LQKENI. For the CDR3, the DNA is TGTGCCAGCTCACAGGGGATCACAGATACGCAGTATTTT. Translating it yields CASSQGITDTQYF.

This clone occurred once. CDR3 bases: TGCGCCAGCAGCCCGGGACTAGCGGAGCATGAGCAGTTCTTC. Translating it yields CASSPGLAEHEQFF. The gene calls are TRBV4-1 and TRBJ2-1, with 11 bases lining up with TRBD2. This CDR3 has 14 amino acids. The germline V gene has CDR1 MGHRA and CDR2 YSYEKL. V lost 4 bases, J lost 8 bases, and 4 bases stayed unmatched.

This sequence joins TRBV11-1 and TRBJ2-3, with D unresolved. The CDR3 runs 13 residues. The germline V gene has CDR1 SGHAT and CDR2 FQDESV (reference sequence). Trimming removed 3 bases from V and 6 bases from J, with 10 bases in between. CDR3 residues: CASSLESLDTQYF. DNA of the CDR3: TGTGCCAGCAGCTTGGAAAGTTTGGATACGCAGTATTTT.

The V and J genes are TRBV15 and TRBJ2-7; tentative D call: TRBD1 (6 bases). Germline CDR1 and CDR2: LNHNV and YYDKDF (reference sequence). Trimming pared 1 base from V and 6 bases from J, leaving 16 bases between. CDR3 size: 15 residues. In DNA form, the CDR3 reads TGTGCCACCAGCAGAGTGATTGTAAGGACAGCCGAGCAGTACTTC. Its translation is CATSRVIVRTAEQYF.

Only one count was recorded for this clone. This sequence joins TRBV11-2 and TRBJ1-2, with D unclear. The germline V and J ends were trimmed by 1 base and 8 bases, with 8 bases remaining between them. This CDR3 has 12 amino acids. The germline CDR1 and CDR2 sequences are SGHAT and FQNNGV. The CDR3 region has the DNA TGTGCCAGCAGCTTAGTCGGTTGGGGCTACACCTTC. It encodes CASSLVGWGYTF.

The V gene is TRBV6-6, the J gene TRBJ2-5; tentatively, D is TRBD1 or TRBD2 (5 bases each). Germline V gene data show CDR1 as MNHNY and CDR2 as SVGAGI (reference sequence). Trimming removed 6 bases from V and 3 bases from J, with 17 bases in between. CDR3 length: 15 amino acids. CDR3 in amino acids: CASSPPPGRKETQYF. For the CDR3, the DNA is TGTGCCAGCAGCCCCCCACCGGGACGGAAAGAGACCCAGTACTTC.

This chain uses TRBV18 with TRBJ2-2; maybe TRBD1 (7 bases). The CDR3 consists of 18 residues. CDR1 KGHSH and CDR2 LQKENI come from the germline V gene. The V end was cut by 4 bases, the J end by 2 bases, with 20 bases between. CDR3 DNA sequence: TGTGCCAGCTCACTCATGCGGGACAGCGGAACTAACACCGGGGAGCTGTTTTTT. This codes for CASSLMRDSGTNTGELFF.

The V and J genes are TRBV20-1 and TRBJ2-7; maybe TRBD1 (5 bases). Per the germline V gene, CDR1 is DFQATT and CDR2 is SNEGSKA (reference sequence). CDR3 size: 11 residues. Trimming took 3 bases from V and 6 from J, leaving 9 bases between them. As DNA, the CDR3 is TGCAGTGCTAGGGGGCAAGGCGAGCAGTACTTC. Residues: CSARGQGEQYF.

This clone turned up a few times. The chain links TRBV5-6 to TRBJ2-1; D tentatively reads TRBD1 or TRBD2 (5 bases each). The V end was cut by 2 bases, the J end by 5 bases, with 8 bases between. The CDR3 has 13 residues. Germline V gives CDR1 SGHDT, CDR2 YYEEEE. The chain's CDR3 is CASSFGTNNEQFF. CDR3 bases: TGTGCCAGCAGCTTCGGGACCAACAATGAGCAGTTCTTC.

The chain is built from TRBV25-1 and TRBJ2-5, with 9 bases aligning to TRBD1. With V trimmed by 4 bases and J by 10 bases, 7 bases remained unmatched. Germline lookup yields CDR1 MGHDK and CDR2 SYGVNS. CDR3 length equals 13 residues. The DNA for the CDR3 is TGTGCCAGCAGTGGTGGGACAGGGACCATCCAGTACTTC. The encoded protein is CASSGGTGTIQYF.